A single sample is the source of the 4 T cell receptor beta chains below, sequenced in a study of blood T cell repertoires in COVID-19 (dated by TCRdb to about 2020). The library was generated by the immunoSEQ multiplex PCR assay. Entries here come from immuneACCESS through TCRdb and include only in-frame sequences with V and J called. Some clones fail to appear in such tables; in the studies checked, an unresolved V gene covers under half of the shortfall, and the cause of the remainder is unknown. The sample contains a few hundred thousand clones, approximately 84% of them found a single time. The ten biggest clones cover 8.6% of the sample. The sequencing sample was made of peripheral blood. The receptors were gathered from a human donor in a cohort sampled during active COVID-19.

V gene TRBV18 combines with J gene TRBJ1-1, with 9 bases fitting TRBD1. Germline-derived CDR1 and CDR2 are KGHSH and LQKENI. Trimming removed 4 bases from V and 4 bases from J; junction bases left unmatched: 1. This CDR3 contains 13 residues. The CDR3 loop reads CASSQGQGTEAFF. The DNA for the CDR3 is TGTGCCAGCTCACAGGGACAGGGCACTGAAGCTTTCTTT.

The chain is built from TRBV6-1 and TRBJ2-1; 10 bases line up with TRBD2. CDR1 and CDR2 (germline): MNHNS, SASEGT. The V gene end was trimmed by 2 bases and the J gene end by 7 bases; junction bases not matched to a gene: 11. The CDR3 consists of 17 residues. CDR3 sequence: CASSEWSSGSIWNEQFF. DNA of the CDR3: TGTGCCAGCAGTGAATGGTCTAGCGGGAGTATCTGGAATGAGCAGTTCTTC.

The chain recombines TRBV2 with TRBJ1-1; D is unclear. Germline lookup yields CDR1 SNHLY and CDR2 FYNNEI. Trimming cost V 5 bases and J 4 bases, with 11 bases left between them. The CDR3 runs to 13 residues. This CDR3 is CASSKREATEAFF. Written as DNA, the CDR3 is TGTGCCAGCAGTAAACGTGAAGCCACTGAAGCTTTCTTT.

The chain links TRBV25-1 to TRBJ2-7; tentative D call: TRBD2 (5 bases). Germline assignment: CDR1 MGHDK and CDR2 SYGVNS. The CDR3 extends over 14 amino acids. V was cut by 4 bases and J by 3 bases, with 13 bases left in between. The CDR3 sequence: CASSVSGIDYEQYF. DNA of the CDR3: TGTGCCAGCAGTGTTTCGGGGATCGACTACGAGCAGTACTTC.